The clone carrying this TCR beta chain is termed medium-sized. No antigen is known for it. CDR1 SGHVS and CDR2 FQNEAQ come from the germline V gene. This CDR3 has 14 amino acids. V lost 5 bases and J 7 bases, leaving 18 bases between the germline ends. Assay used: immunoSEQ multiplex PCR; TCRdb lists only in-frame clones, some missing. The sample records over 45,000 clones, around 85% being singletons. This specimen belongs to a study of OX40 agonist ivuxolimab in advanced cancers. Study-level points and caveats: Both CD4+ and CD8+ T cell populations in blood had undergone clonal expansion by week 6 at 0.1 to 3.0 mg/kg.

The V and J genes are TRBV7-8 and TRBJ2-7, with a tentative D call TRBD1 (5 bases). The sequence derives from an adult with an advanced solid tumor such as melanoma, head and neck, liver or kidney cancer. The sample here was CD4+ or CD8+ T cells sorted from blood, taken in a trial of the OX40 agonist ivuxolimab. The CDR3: CASSPTEPMGEQYF. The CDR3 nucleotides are TGTGCCAGCAGCCCGACAGAACCTATGGGAGAGCAGTACTTC.